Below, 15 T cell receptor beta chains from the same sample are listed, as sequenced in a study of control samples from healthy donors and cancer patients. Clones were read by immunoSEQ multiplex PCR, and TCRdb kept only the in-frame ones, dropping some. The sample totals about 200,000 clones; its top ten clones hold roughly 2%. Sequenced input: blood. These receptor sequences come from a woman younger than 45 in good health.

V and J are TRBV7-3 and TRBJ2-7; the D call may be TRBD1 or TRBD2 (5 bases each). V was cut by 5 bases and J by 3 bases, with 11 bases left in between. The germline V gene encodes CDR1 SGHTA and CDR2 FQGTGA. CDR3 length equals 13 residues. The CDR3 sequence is CASSLGTGYEQYF. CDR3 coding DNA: TGTGCCAGCAGCCTTGGGACCGGCTACGAGCAGTACTTC.

In nucleotides, the CDR3 is TGTGCCAGTAGTATATATGGGTCTGGGGCCAACGTCCTGACTTTC. The encoded protein is CASSIYGSGANVLTF. This chain connects TRBV19 to TRBJ2-6, with D uncertain. Between the trimmed V and J ends, which lost 2 bases and 1 base, there was a span of 6 bases. Germline V lookup: CDR1 LNHDA, CDR2 SQIVND (reference sequence). This CDR3 has 15 amino acids.

CDR3 bases: TGTGCCACCAGCACCCTAAGACGGGGGGTTTCCTACGAGCAGTACTTC. Amino acids: CATSTLRRGVSYEQYF. The rearrangement links TRBV15 to TRBJ2-7; 7 nucleotides line up with TRBD2. The ends lost 4 bases at V and 1 base at J; junction bases unmatched: 10. Germline CDR1 and CDR2: LNHNV and YYDKDF (reference sequence). The CDR3 extends over 16 amino acids.

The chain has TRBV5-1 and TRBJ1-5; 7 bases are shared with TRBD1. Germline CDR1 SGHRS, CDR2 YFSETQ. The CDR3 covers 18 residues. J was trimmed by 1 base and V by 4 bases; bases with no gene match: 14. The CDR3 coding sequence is TGCGCCAGCAGCGATCAGGACAGGAGACAATCAAGCAATCAGCCCCAGCATTTT. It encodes CASSDQDRRQSSNQPQHF.

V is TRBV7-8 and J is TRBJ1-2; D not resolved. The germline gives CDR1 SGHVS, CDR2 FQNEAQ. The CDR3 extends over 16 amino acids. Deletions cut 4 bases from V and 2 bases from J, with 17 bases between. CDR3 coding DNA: TGTGCCAGCAGCTCACCAACGCTGACGGAAAACTATGGCTACACCTTC. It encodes CASSSPTLTENYGYTF. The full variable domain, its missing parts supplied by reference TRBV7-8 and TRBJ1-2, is GAGVSQSPRYKVAKRGQDVALRCDPISGHVSLFWYQQALGQGPEFLTYFQNEAQLDKSGLPSDRFFAERPEGSVSTLKIQRTQQEDSAVYLCASSSPTLTENYGYTFGSGTRLTVV.

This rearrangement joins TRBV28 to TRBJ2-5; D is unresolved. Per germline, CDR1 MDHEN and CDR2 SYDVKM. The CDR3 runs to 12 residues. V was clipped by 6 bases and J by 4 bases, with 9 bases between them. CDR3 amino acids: CASSLVLETQYF. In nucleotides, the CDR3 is TGTGCCAGCAGCCTGGTTTTAGAGACCCAGTACTTC.

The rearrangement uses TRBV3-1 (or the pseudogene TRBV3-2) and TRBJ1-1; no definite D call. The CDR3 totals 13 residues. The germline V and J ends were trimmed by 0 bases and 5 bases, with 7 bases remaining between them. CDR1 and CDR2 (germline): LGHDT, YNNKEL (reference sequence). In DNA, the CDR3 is TGTGCCAGCAGCCAAGAGTGGGAGACTGAAGCTTTCTTT. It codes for CASSQEWETEAFF.

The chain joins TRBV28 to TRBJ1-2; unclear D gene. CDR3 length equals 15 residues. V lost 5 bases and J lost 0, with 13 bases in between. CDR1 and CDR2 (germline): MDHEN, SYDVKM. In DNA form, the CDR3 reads TGTGCCAGCAGTACAGACGGAGGAGCTAACTATGGCTACACCTTC. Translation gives CASSTDGGANYGYTF.

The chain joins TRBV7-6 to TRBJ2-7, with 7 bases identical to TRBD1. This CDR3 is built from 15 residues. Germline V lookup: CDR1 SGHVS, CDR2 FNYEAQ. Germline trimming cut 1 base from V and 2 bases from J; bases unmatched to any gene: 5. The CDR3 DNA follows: TGTGCCAGCAGCTTAGAGGGACAGAGTACCTACGAGCAGTACTTC. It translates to CASSLEGQSTYEQYF.

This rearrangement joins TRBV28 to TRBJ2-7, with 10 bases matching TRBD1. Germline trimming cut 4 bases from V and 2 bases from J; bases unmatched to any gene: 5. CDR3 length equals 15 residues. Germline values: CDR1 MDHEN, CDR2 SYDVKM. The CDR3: CASSSGQGSAYEQYF. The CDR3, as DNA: TGTGCCAGCAGTTCGGGACAGGGGAGCGCCTACGAGCAGTACTTC.

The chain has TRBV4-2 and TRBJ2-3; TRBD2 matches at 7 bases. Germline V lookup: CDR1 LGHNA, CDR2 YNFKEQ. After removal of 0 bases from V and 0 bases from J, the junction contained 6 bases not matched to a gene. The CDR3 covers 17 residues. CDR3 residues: CASSQDLAAASTDTQYF. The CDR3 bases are TGTGCCAGCAGCCAAGATCTAGCGGCCGCTAGCACAGATACGCAGTATTTT.

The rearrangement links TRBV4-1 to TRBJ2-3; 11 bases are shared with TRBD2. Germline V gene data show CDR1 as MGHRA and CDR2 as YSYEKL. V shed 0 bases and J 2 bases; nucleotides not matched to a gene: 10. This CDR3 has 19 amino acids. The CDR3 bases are TGCGCCAGCAGCCAAGAGGCTAGCGGGGGGTCTAGTCTCACAGATACGCAGTATTTT. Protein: CASSQEASGGSSLTDTQYF.

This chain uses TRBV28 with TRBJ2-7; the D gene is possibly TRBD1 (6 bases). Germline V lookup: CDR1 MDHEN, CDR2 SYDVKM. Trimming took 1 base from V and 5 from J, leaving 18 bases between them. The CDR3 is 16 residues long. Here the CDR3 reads CASSLFSEDRENEQYF. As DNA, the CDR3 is TGTGCCAGCAGTTTATTTAGCGAGGACAGAGAAAACGAGCAGTACTTC.

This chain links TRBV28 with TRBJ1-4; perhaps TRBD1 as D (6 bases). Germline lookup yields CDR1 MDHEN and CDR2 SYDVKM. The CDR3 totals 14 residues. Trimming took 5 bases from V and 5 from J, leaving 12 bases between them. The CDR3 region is CASSLLTGNEKLFF. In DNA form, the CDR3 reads TGTGCCAGCAGTCTTCTCACAGGGAATGAAAAACTGTTTTTT.

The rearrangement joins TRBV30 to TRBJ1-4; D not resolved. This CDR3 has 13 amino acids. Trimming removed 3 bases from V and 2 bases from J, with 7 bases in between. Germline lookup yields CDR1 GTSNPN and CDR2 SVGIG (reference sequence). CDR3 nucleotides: TGTGCCTGGAGCGCCGTCACTAATGAAAAACTGTTTTTT. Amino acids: CAWSAVTNEKLFF.